This TCR beta chain was found in a study of cytomegalovirus exposure and HLA in healthy donors. Study-level findings and limits: When a later analysis was performed, an Asian-associated ancestry cluster reportedly had fewer N-insertions than the approximately 680-donor mean. In vitro data verified a few CMV-associated chains as specific for CMV antigens. Later analysis identified a missense DCLRE1C variant that was linked to TCR beta V- and J-gene trimming.

CDR1 is SEHNR and CDR2 is FQNEAQ in the germline V gene (reference sequence). V was clipped by 3 bases and J by 5 bases; unmatched bases: 6. This CDR3 comprises 14 residues. A word on this clone: The antigen is unknown.

PCR used 60 Vbeta primers and 13 Jbeta primers. This table comes from immunoSEQ multiplex PCR, and its TCRdb copy is limited to in-frame clones, with some not included. The profile covers 130,000 to 150,000 clones, with around 78% appearing a single time and approximately 1.8% taken by the ten largest. Sequencing was carried out using PBMCs. The chain employs TRBV7-9 and TRBJ2-5, with 7 nucleotides matching TRBD2. The receptor comes from a woman aged 18-35 years in good health and CMV-seronegative. The CDR3 sequence is CASSFGGFSETQYF. The CDR3 nucleotides are TGTGCCAGCAGCTTCGGGGGGTTTAGCGAGACCCAGTACTTC.